Listed here are 14 T cell receptor beta chains from one sample, sequenced in a study of T cells in Graves' hyperthyroidism and ophthalmopathy. Amplification of TCR beta CDR3 regions was performed using RNA transcripts as template. When the TCR CDR3 underwent first-round RT-PCR, the HTBI primer set was used. TCRdb passed the multiplex PCR reads through MiXCR, listing each CDR3 protein once. The table includes 750,000 to 950,000 distinct CDR3 sequences, roughly 40% detected once. Sequenced input: blood. These receptors all stem from a man between 18 and 29 years old with Graves' hyperthyroidism.

The V gene is TRBV20-1, the J gene TRBJ2-5, with D perhaps TRBD1 or TRBD2 (5 bases each). The germline V gene encodes CDR1 DFQATT and CDR2 SNEGSKA (reference sequence). CDR3 length: 16 amino acids. Trimming pared 4 bases from V and 4 bases from J, leaving 22 bases between. The CDR3 DNA follows: TGCAGTGCTAAAGTACGAGGGGCTCCCGTCGCAGAGACCCAGTACTTC. It translates to CSAKVRGAPVAETQYF.

This clonotype showed up many times. The V call is TRBV19, the J call TRBJ1-2, with TRBD1 as a possible D gene (5 bases). This CDR3 has 15 amino acids. Germline V gene sequence: CDR1 LNHDA, CDR2 SQIVND (reference sequence). Trimming cost V 4 bases and J 3 bases, with 15 bases left between them. The CDR3: CASSSPRDGYYGYTF. The CDR3 DNA is TGTGCCAGTAGTAGCCCTCGGGACGGCTACTATGGCTACACCTTC.

The chain links TRBV28 to TRBJ1-6; 7 nucleotides line up with TRBD1. The J segment lost 3 bases and the V segment lost 4 bases, leaving 0 bases of the junction unmatched. The CDR3 length is 14 residues. Germline loops: CDR1 MDHEN, CDR2 SYDVKM. CDR3 DNA sequence: TGTGCCAGCAGTTGGGACAGCTATAATTCACCCCTCCACTTT. This codes for CASSWDSYNSPLHF.

This clonotype was observed at least ten times. V is TRBV20-1 and J is TRBJ1-3; D unresolved. The CDR3 runs to 15 residues. The germline CDR1 and CDR2 sequences are DFQATT and SNEGSKA (reference sequence). Trimming removed 0 bases from V and 2 bases from J, with 11 bases in between. The CDR3 DNA follows: TGCAGTGCTAGAGATGCCCGCACCACTGGAAACACCATATATTTT. Residues: CSARDARTTGNTIYF.

This clonotype was detected a few times. The chain joins TRBV6-1 to TRBJ1-1; D not certain. This CDR3 has 11 amino acids. Trimming removed 4 bases at V and 7 bases at J, with 7 bases between. In germline, CDR1 is MNHNS, CDR2 SASEGT. The CDR3 DNA reads TGTGCCAGCAGTGGACGCTATGAAGCTTTCTTT. Residues: CASSGRYEAFF.

This clonotype has a handful of counts. The chain uses TRBV25-1 and TRBJ2-7; TRBD1 aligns across 12 bases. The CDR3 runs to 16 residues. The J segment lost 4 bases and the V segment lost 7 bases, leaving 11 bases of the junction unmatched. Germline lookup yields CDR1 MGHDK and CDR2 SYGVNS. In DNA, the CDR3 is TGTGCCAGCATCTACTGGGGACAGGGGGCGAGGTACGAGCAGTACTTC. Translation: CASIYWGQGARYEQYF.

This clonotype has ten or more counts. This chain connects TRBV15 to TRBJ2-5, with TRBD2 matching over 12 bases. The CDR3 covers 17 residues. Germline-derived CDR1 and CDR2 are LNHNV and YYDKDF (reference sequence). With 0 bases clipped from V and 5 bases from J, the junction kept 7 bases outside the gene matches. The DNA of the CDR3 is TGTGCCACCAGCAGAGAGGCTAGCGGGGGGGCCCGGGAGACCCAGTACTTC. This encodes CATSREASGGARETQYF. Drawing the rest from reference TRBV15 and TRBJ2-5, the complete variable domain is DAMVIQNPRYQVTQFGKPVTLSCSQTLNHNVMYWYQQKSSQAPKLLFHYYDKDFNNEADTPDNFQSRRPNTSFCFLDIRSPGLGDTAMYLCATSREASGGARETQYFGPGTRLLVL.

This clonotype was observed a handful of times. The rearrangement links TRBV9 to TRBJ2-7, with 10 bases lining up with TRBD1. This CDR3 has 15 amino acids. V dropped 4 bases and J dropped 5; count of bases not matched to a gene: 9. Germline V gene sequence: CDR1 SGDLS, CDR2 YYNGEE. The CDR3 here is CASSPWDRGEDEQYF. The CDR3 DNA sequence: TGTGCCAGCAGCCCCTGGGACAGGGGAGAGGACGAGCAGTACTTC.

This clonotype was seen at least ten times. The CDR3 loop is CASVSWDTEAFF. The CDR3 nucleotides are TGTGCCAGCGTGTCGTGGGACACTGAAGCTTTCTTT. The rearrangement links TRBV19 to TRBJ1-1, with D uncertain. The CDR3 covers 12 residues. From germline, CDR1 is LNHDA and CDR2 SQIVND (reference sequence). V was pared by 9 bases and J by 3 bases, with 11 bases between.

The chain uses TRBV29-1 and TRBJ2-7; D possibly matches TRBD1 or TRBD2 (6 bases each). The CDR3 is made up of 13 amino acids. Germline CDR1 is SQVTM and CDR2 is ANQGSEA. The CDR3 sequence is CRWGAPPQNEQYF. The CDR3 DNA reads as TGCAGGTGGGGGGCTCCCCCCCAAAACGAGCAGTACTTC.

In this sample, this clonotype turned up many times. This sequence joins TRBV25-1 and TRBJ2-2; the D gene is possibly TRBD1 (7 bases). CDR1 is MGHDK and CDR2 is SYGVNS in the germline V gene. This CDR3 has 16 amino acids. V was pared by 1 base and J by 4 bases, with 13 bases between. The CDR3 nucleotides are TGTGCCAGCAGTGAATGGCAGGGGGACTCCACCGGGGAGCTGTTTTTT. Translated, it gives CASSEWQGDSTGELFF.

Points on this clonotype: A much bigger clone sits one base away, suggesting this may be a read error. The chain employs TRBV20-1 and TRBJ2-7; no clear D. Germline V CDR1 and CDR2: DFQATT, SNEGSKA (reference sequence). CDR3 length: 15 amino acids. Here the CDR3 reads CSARDVAVLSHEQYF. Here the CDR3 DNA reads TGCAGTGCTAGAGATGTGGCCGTGCTCTCCCACGAGCAGTACTTC.

Turning to this clonotype: Since a much larger clone is just one base distant, this may be a read error. The chain employs TRBV10-3 and TRBJ2-7; TRBD1 aligns across 7 bases. This CDR3 has 15 amino acids. CDR1 is ENHRY, CDR2 SYGVKD, per germline. The CDR3 sequence: CAISEYGQASCEQYF. CDR3 nucleotides: TGTGCCATCAGTGAGTATGGACAGGCTTCCTGCGAGCAGTACTTC.

This clonotype was counted only a few times. The chain has TRBV7-9 and TRBJ2-2; D is unclear. This CDR3 region has 12 residues. Trimming removed 6 bases at V and 8 bases at J, with 10 bases between. Germline loops: CDR1 SEHNR, CDR2 FQNEAQ (reference sequence). CDR3 protein: CASSDPLGELFF. CDR3 DNA: TGTGCCAGCAGTGATCCATTAGGGGAGCTGTTTTTT.